The rows below give T cell receptor beta chains drawn from one sample of a study of shared clonotypes between healthy human individuals. TCRdb's table, derived via immunoSEQ multiplex PCR, lists solely in-frame clones and lacks some. This table has around 1.5 million clones, 95% to 99% appearing once. Sequencing was performed on naive CD4+ T cells sorted from blood. The receptors come from a man aged 30 to 39 in good health. The CDR3 runs from the conserved cysteine through the conserved F or W. The D gene is left open where the match is weak. For some rows the clone size is stated as once, few or many, or as a class when expanded; others skip it.

j_call | v_call | clone_size | d_call | cdr3_aa | cdr3_nt
TRBJ1-2 | TRBV29-1 | once | . | CSVFLPRRGNYGYTF | TGCAGCGTTTTTCTCCCGAGACGGGGAAACTATGGCTACACCTTC
TRBJ1-1 | TRBV5-4 | . | . | CASRDKAGDTEAFF | TGTGCCAGCAGAGACAAGGCGGGGGACACTGAAGCTTTCTTT
TRBJ1-4 | TRBV15 | once | TRBD1 | CATSRAGTGIGEKLFF | TGTGCCACCAGCAGGGCGGGGACAGGGATCGGTGAAAAACTGTTTTTT
TRBJ2-7 | TRBV28 | . | . | CASSFRARYEQYF | TGTGCCAGCAGTTTCAGGGCTCGCTACGAGCAGTACTTC
TRBJ1-5 | TRBV13 | . | . | CASSFSPDQPQHF | TGTGCCAGCAGCTTCTCTCCCGATCAGCCCCAGCATTTT
TRBJ2-7 | TRBV25-1 | . | . | CASSEWGPRDEQYF | TGTGCCAGCAGTGAATGGGGCCCGAGGGACGAGCAGTACTTC
TRBJ1-1 | TRBV19 | . | . | CASSTPDLWEAFF | TGTGCCAGTAGTACACCGGACCTTTGGGAAGCTTTCTTT
TRBJ2-7 | TRBV10-2 | . | TRBD2 | CASRSGLAQSSYEQYF | TGCGCCAGCAGATCCGGACTAGCGCAGAGCTCCTACGAGCAGTACTTC
TRBJ2-7 | TRBV2 | . | . | CASSSLKSRTVAEQYF | TGTGCCAGCAGTAGCCTTAAATCCCGGACAGTCGCCGAGCAGTACTTC
TRBJ2-5 | TRBV29-1 | . | . | CSASKGRQETQYF | TGCAGCGCTTCAAAGGGGCGGCAAGAGACCCAGTACTTC
TRBJ2-1 | TRBV19 | . | . | CASSIQGWDNEQFF | TGTGCCAGTAGTATACAGGGTTGGGACAATGAGCAGTTCTTC
TRBJ2-7 | TRBV7-2 | . | . | CASSLERGRGDHEQYF | TGTGCCAGCAGCTTAGAACGTGGCAGGGGGGACCACGAGCAGTACTTC
TRBJ1-1 | TRBV6-1 | . | TRBD1 | CASSETGGAWVTEAFF | TGTGCCAGCAGTGAAACAGGGGGCGCGTGGGTCACTGAAGCTTTCTTT